One sample yielded the 15 T cell receptor beta chains listed below, sequenced in a study of blood T cell repertoires in COVID-19. Only in-frame clones appear in the TCRdb table, and some are missing; sequencing was by immunoSEQ multiplex PCR. This repertoire shows over 400,000 clones, roughly 88% found once; its top ten account for approximately 3%. Sequenced: peripheral blood. The receptors originated from a human donor in a cohort sampled during active COVID-19.

The chain is built from TRBV5-4 and TRBJ1-1; 12 bases are shared with TRBD1. Germline V gene sequence: CDR1 SGHNT, CDR2 YYREEE (reference sequence). The CDR3 runs to 17 residues. J lost 4 bases, V lost 4 bases, and 11 bases had no gene match. The CDR3 nucleotides are TGTGCCAGCAGCCTCGGGGACAGGGGGCGAGAGGGCACTGAAGCTTTCTTT. This codes for CASSLGDRGREGTEAFF. Drawing the rest from reference TRBV5-4 and TRBJ1-1, the complete variable domain is ETGVTQSPTHLIKTRGQQVTLRCSSQSGHNTVSWYQQALGQGPQFIFQYYREEENGRGNFPPRFSGLQFPNYSSELNVNALELDDSALYLCASSLGDRGREGTEAFFGQGTRLTVV.

The chain links TRBV28 to TRBJ1-6; D gene unclear. This CDR3 contains 16 residues. Trimming left V 3 bases short and J 0 bases short, with 9 bases between. The germline gives CDR1 MDHEN, CDR2 SYDVKM. The CDR3 spells CASSLTGSSYNSPLHF. The CDR3 DNA reads as TGTGCCAGCAGTTTGACGGGGAGCTCCTATAATTCACCCCTCCACTTT.

This chain joins TRBV6-5 and TRBJ2-3; a possible D gene is TRBD2 (6 bases). Germline lookup yields CDR1 MNHEY and CDR2 SVGAGI. The CDR3 runs to 14 residues. Trimming shortened V by 7 bases and J by 4 bases, and 15 bases separated the two germline ends. This CDR3 is CASTDSGGPDTQYF. Written as DNA, the CDR3 is TGTGCCAGCACAGACTCCGGGGGTCCAGATACGCAGTATTTT.

This CDR3 is CASSIGPDTQYF. The CDR3 region has the DNA TGTGCCAGCAGCATTGGCCCAGATACGCAGTATTTT. The rearrangement links TRBV12-3 or TRBV12-4 to TRBJ2-3, with D unresolved. The CDR3 runs to 12 residues. Trimming removed 6 bases from V and 4 bases from J, with 8 bases in between.

The chain uses TRBV7-3 and TRBJ2-1; D is perhaps TRBD2 (6 bases). V was trimmed by 2 bases and J by 3 bases, leaving 8 bases between them. Germline CDR1 and CDR2: SGHTA and FQGTGA. The CDR3 contains 14 residues. Here the CDR3 reads CASSLSGSYNEQFF. The DNA of the CDR3 is TGTGCCAGCAGCTTATCCGGGAGCTACAATGAGCAGTTCTTC.

Only a few counts were recorded for this clone. The rearrangement uses TRBV6-6 and TRBJ1-4; D is unclear. Germline V lookup: CDR1 MNHNY, CDR2 SVGAGI (reference sequence). Deletions cut 6 bases from V and 4 bases from J, with 15 bases between. CDR3 length: 15 residues. The DNA for the CDR3 is TGTGCCAGCAGCCGGGGAAGGGTTGATAATGAAAAACTGTTTTTT. It specifies CASSRGRVDNEKLFF.

The CDR3 sequence is CASSITSGRRAQYF. CDR3 DNA sequence: TGTGCCAGTAGTATAACTAGCGGGAGGCGTGCGCAGTATTTT. The gene calls are TRBV19 and TRBJ2-3, with 12 bases aligning to TRBD2. The CDR3 covers 14 residues. Germline CDR1 is LNHDA and CDR2 is SQIVND (reference sequence). The trim removed 2 bases at V and 10 bases at J, leaving 4 bases unmatched.

The rearrangement joins TRBV7-8 to TRBJ1-4; D is perhaps TRBD1 (5 bases). The CDR3 covers 14 residues. The ends were cut back, 4 bases at V and 4 bases at J, with 10 bases in the middle. Germline V gives CDR1 SGHVS, CDR2 FQNEAQ. The CDR3 loop is CASSSTDFNEKLFF. The CDR3 nucleotides are TGTGCCAGCAGCTCGACAGACTTTAATGAAAAACTGTTTTTT.

V usage is TRBV30 and J usage is TRBJ2-6; D is unresolved. V was pared by 2 bases and J by 2 bases, with 16 bases between. Germline values: CDR1 GTSNPN, CDR2 SVGIG (reference sequence). The CDR3 has 17 amino acids. CDR3 DNA: TGTGCCTGGAGTTTTGGTCGAGGAGATCCTGGGGCCAACGTCCTGACTTTC. Protein product: CAWSFGRGDPGANVLTF.

This clone was recorded only once. The V and J genes are TRBV20-1 and TRBJ2-7; D gene uncertain. CDR3 length equals 11 residues. V lost 5 bases, J lost 2 bases, and 7 bases lay in between. Per the germline V gene, CDR1 is DFQATT and CDR2 is SNEGSKA (reference sequence). Here the CDR3 DNA reads TGCAGTGCTGCGGCGGCCTACGAGCAGTACTTC. It yields the protein CSAAAAYEQYF.

The gene calls are TRBV6-6 and TRBJ1-3; TRBD1 matches at 8 bases. V trimming: 5 bases; J trimming: 0 bases; junction bases outside the gene matches: 15. CDR3 length: 19 amino acids. Germline values: CDR1 MNHNY, CDR2 SVGAGI (reference sequence). CDR3 loop: CASSPTPGTGLYSGNTIYF. CDR3 bases: TGTGCCAGCAGTCCGACCCCCGGGACAGGACTTTACTCTGGAAACACCATATATTTT.

This chain connects TRBV30 to TRBJ2-2; TRBD2 might be the D (6 bases). Germline CDR1 is GTSNPN and CDR2 is SVGIG (reference sequence). There are 15 residues in the CDR3. Trimming left V 0 bases short and J 5 bases short, with 13 bases between. The CDR3 sequence: CAWSVLRGRTGELFF. The CDR3 DNA is TGTGCCTGGAGTGTTTTGCGGGGTAGGACCGGGGAGCTGTTTTTT.

The J gene is TRBJ2-7, the V gene TRBV5-1, with TRBD1 identical over 7 bases. The CDR3 totals 16 residues. CDR1 and CDR2 (germline): SGHRS, YFSETQ. V shed 4 bases and J 0 bases; nucleotides not matched to a gene: 10. CDR3 sequence (DNA): TGCGCCAGCAGCCAGCCCGGACAGGCGAGCTCCTACGAGCAGTACTTC. This translates into CASSQPGQASSYEQYF. Full variable domain (missing parts from reference TRBV5-1 and TRBJ2-7): KAGVTQTPRYLIKTRGQQVTLSCSPISGHRSVSWYQQTPGQGLQFLFEYFSETQRNKGNFPGRFSGRQFSNSRSEMNVSTLELGDSALYLCASSQPGQASSYEQYFGPGTRLTVT.

The rearrangement uses TRBV12-3 or TRBV12-4 and TRBJ1-2; D is ambiguous. CDR3 length: 12 residues. Trimming shortened V by 1 base and J by 8 bases, and 8 bases separated the two germline ends. The CDR3 DNA sequence: TGTGCCAGCAGTTTAGGGGTGAGGGGCTACACCTTC. This encodes CASSLGVRGYTF.

The chain joins TRBV7-3 to TRBJ2-1; 7 bases fit TRBD1. This CDR3 region has 14 residues. Germline lookup yields CDR1 SGHTA and CDR2 FQGTGA. Trimming at V came to 4 bases and at J to 7 bases, leaving 7 bases not matched to a gene. CDR3 protein: CASSSLDRVNEQFF. The CDR3 DNA follows: TGTGCCAGCAGCTCCCTAGACAGGGTAAATGAGCAGTTCTTC.